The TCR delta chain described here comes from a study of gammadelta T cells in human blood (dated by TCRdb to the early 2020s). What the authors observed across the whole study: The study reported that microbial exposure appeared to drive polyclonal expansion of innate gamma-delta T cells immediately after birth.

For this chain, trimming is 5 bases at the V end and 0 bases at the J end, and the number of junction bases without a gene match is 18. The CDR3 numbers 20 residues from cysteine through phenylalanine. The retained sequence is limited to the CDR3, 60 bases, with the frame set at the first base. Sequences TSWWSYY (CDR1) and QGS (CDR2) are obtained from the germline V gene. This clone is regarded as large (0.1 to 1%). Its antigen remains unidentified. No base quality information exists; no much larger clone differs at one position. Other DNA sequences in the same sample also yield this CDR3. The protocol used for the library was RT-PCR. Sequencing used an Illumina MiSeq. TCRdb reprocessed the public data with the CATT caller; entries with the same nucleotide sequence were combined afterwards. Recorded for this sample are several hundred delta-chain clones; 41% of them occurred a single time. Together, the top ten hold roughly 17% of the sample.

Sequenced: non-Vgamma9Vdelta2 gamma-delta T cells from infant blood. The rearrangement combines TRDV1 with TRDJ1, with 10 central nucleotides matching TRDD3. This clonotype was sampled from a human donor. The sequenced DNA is TGTGCTCTTGGGAAAGGCAAAAATGGGGGGATACGCCGGTACACCGATAAACTCATCTTT. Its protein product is CALGKGKNGGIRRYTDKLIF.